This T cell receptor beta chain was captured in a study of cytomegalovirus exposure and HLA in healthy donors. Study overall: The 90 to 150 validation repertoires used the same platform as the 550 to 750 first-cohort repertoires, a later analysis reported.

Germline V gene lookup returns CDR1 LNHDA and CDR2 SQIVND (reference sequence). This CDR3 region has 14 residues. The germline V and J ends were trimmed by 9 bases and 1 base, with 13 bases remaining between them. Concerning this clone itself: The sample carries other DNA sequences with the same CDR3.

The donors were part of the 120-subject validation cohort, which stood apart from the roughly 680-subject first cohort. Produced via immunoSEQ multiplex PCR; TCRdb's table is partial and in-frame only. The sample has about 220,000 clones, around nine tenths seen once; the top ten hold roughly 2.5%. Sequencing input: PBMCs. The origin of this receptor is a man younger than 30 in good health and CMV-seronegative. The chain uses TRBV19 and TRBJ1-5; unclear D gene. CDR3 region: CASRTGFSNQPQHF. CDR3 nucleotide sequence: TGTGCCAGCAGGACTGGTTTCAGCAATCAGCCCCAGCATTTT. The entire variable domain, with the rest obtained from reference TRBV19 and TRBJ1-5, is as follows: DGGITQSPKYLFRKEGQNVTLSCEQNLNHDAMYWYRQDPGQGLRLIYYSQIVNDFQKGDIAEGYSVSREKKESFPLTVTSAQKNPTAFYLCASRTGFSNQPQHFGDGTRLSIL.